A selection of T cell receptor beta chains follows, all from one sample in a study of cytomegalovirus exposure and HLA in healthy donors. The table came from immunoSEQ multiplex PCR; TCRdb's copy has only in-frame clones and leaves some out. The repertoire includes hundreds of thousands of clones, 86% of them detected once, and roughly 0.8% sits in the top ten. Sequencing was performed on PBMCs. The source is a woman aged 18-29 years in good health and CMV-seronegative. Each CDR3 is given with its conserved first and last residue. D genes are given only for firm matches. Clone size is given for some rows only: seen once, a few or many times, or a class if the clone is expanded.

TRBV5-1	TRBJ2-1	NA	TRBD2	CASSLAGLAGEQFF	TGCGCCAGCAGCTTGGCAGGACTAGCGGGAGAGCAGTTCTTC
TRBV9	TRBJ2-3	NA	NA	CASTRGNPTDTQYF	TGTGCCAGCACGAGGGGGAATCCCACAGATACGCAGTATTTT
TRBV6-1	TRBJ1-5	NA	NA	CASSVPRRGNQPQHF	TGTGCCAGCAGTGTACCCCGCCGGGGCAATCAGCCCCAGCATTTT
TRBV30	TRBJ2-7	once	NA	CAWSEGTNHEQYF	TGCGCCTGGAGCGAGGGGACAAACCACGAGCAGTACTTC
TRBV5-1	TRBJ2-1	NA	NA	CASRPTGSSYNEQFF	TGCGCCAGCAGGCCGACAGGTAGCTCCTACAATGAGCAGTTCTTC
TRBV28	TRBJ1-2	NA	NA	CASSLPSIRGYTF	TGTGCCAGCAGTTTACCCTCGATTAGAGGCTACACCTTC
TRBV19	TRBJ2-2	NA	TRBD1	CASSRSWGTANTGELFF	TGTGCCAGTAGCCGAAGTTGGGGGACAGCGAACACCGGGGAGCTGTTTTTT
TRBV7-9	TRBJ2-5	NA	TRBD2	CASSYGTGGGETQYF	TGTGCCAGCAGCTATGGGACGGGAGGAGGAGAGACCCAGTACTTC
TRBV5-1	TRBJ2-5	NA	TRBD1	CASSLMTGFGAETQYF	TGCGCCAGCAGCTTAATGACAGGGTTCGGGGCAGAGACCCAGTACTTC
TRBV7-6	TRBJ2-3	few	NA	CASSLTDTQYF	TGTGCCAGCAGCCTCACAGATACGCAGTATTTT
TRBV27	TRBJ2-1	NA	TRBD2	CASQAGWSYNEQFF	TGTGCCAGCCAAGCGGGATGGTCCTACAATGAGCAGTTCTTC
TRBV2	TRBJ1-1	NA	NA	CASSEGHSAPMNTEAFF	TGTGCCAGCAGTGAGGGCCACTCCGCCCCTATGAACACTGAAGCTTTCTTT
TRBV27	TRBJ2-7	once	NA	CASSGDAGAFFGQYF	TGTGCCAGCAGTGGCGATGCGGGCGCCTTTTTCGGGCAGTACTTC
TRBV6-5	TRBJ1-2	NA	NA	CASRDRIYGYTF	TGTGCCAGCAGAGACAGGATCTATGGCTACACCTTC
TRBV15	TRBJ2-1	NA	NA	CATSREQGQVYNEQFF	TGTGCCACCAGCAGAGAACAGGGCCAGGTCTACAATGAGCAGTTCTTC
TRBV28	TRBJ1-5	NA	NA	CASSPLGIAKGVGSNQPQHF	TGTGCCAGCAGTCCCCTCGGAATTGCGAAGGGGGTGGGTAGCAATCAGCCCCAGCATTTT
TRBV28	TRBJ1-2	NA	TRBD1	CASNGGGASNYGYTF	TGTGCCAGCAACGGAGGGGGCGCCTCTAACTATGGCTACACCTTC
TRBV5-1	TRBJ2-7	NA	TRBD1	CASSWGQGGNEQYF	TGCGCCAGCAGCTGGGGACAGGGGGGGAACGAGCAGTACTTC
TRBV19	TRBJ2-2	NA	TRBD1	CASAGTANTGELFF	TGTGCCAGCGCCGGGACAGCAAACACCGGGGAGCTGTTTTTT
TRBV9	TRBJ2-3	NA	NA	CASSAGQSSTDTQYF	TGTGCCAGCAGCGCCGGACAATCTAGCACAGATACGCAGTATTTT
TRBV6-1	TRBJ1-2	NA	NA	CASSEKLWGEGYGYTF	TGTGCCAGCAGTGAAAAGTTGTGGGGGGAGGGCTATGGCTACACCTTC
TRBV2	TRBJ2-7	NA	NA	CASRQGGAYEQYF	TGTGCCAGCAGGCAGGGGGGAGCCTACGAGCAGTACTTC
TRBV9	TRBJ2-3	NA	NA	CASSVEKPPDTQYF	TGTGCCAGCAGCGTCGAGAAGCCCCCAGATACGCAGTATTTT
TRBV5-6	TRBJ1-2	NA	NA	CASRGGAGINYGYTF	TGTGCCAGCAGGGGAGGGGCAGGAATTAACTATGGCTACACCTTC
TRBV4-1	TRBJ1-3	once	TRBD1	CASSQWDRGRLGNTIYF	TGCGCCAGCAGCCAATGGGACAGGGGGCGTCTTGGAAACACCATATATTTT
TRBV28	TRBJ2-1	NA	TRBD1	CASSSLGQGAYDNEQFF	TGTGCCAGCAGTTCCCTGGGACAGGGGGCGTATGACAATGAGCAGTTCTTC
TRBV4-2	TRBJ2-2	few	TRBD2	CASSQDGPSGGAQAGELFF	TGTGCCAGCAGCCAAGATGGTCCGAGCGGGGGGGCCCAGGCCGGGGAGCTGTTTTTT
TRBV15	TRBJ1-2	NA	TRBD1	CATSNPDRGGHYGYTF	TGTGCCACCAGCAACCCAGACAGGGGGGGTCACTATGGCTACACCTTC
TRBV7-8	TRBJ1-5	NA	TRBD1	CASSLGTAHQPQHF	TGTGCCAGCAGCCTCGGGACAGCCCATCAGCCCCAGCATTTT
TRBV7-8	TRBJ1-2	NA	TRBD1	CASSLGIGTGANYGYTF	TGTGCCAGCAGCTTAGGAATAGGGACAGGGGCAAACTATGGCTACACCTTC
TRBV4-1	TRBJ2-7	NA	TRBD1	CASSLLGQGSYEQYF	TGCGCCAGCAGCCTCCTAGGACAGGGCTCCTACGAGCAGTACTTC
TRBV5-1	TRBJ2-1	NA	NA	CASRSSALAEQFF	TGCGCCAGCAGGAGTAGCGCTTTGGCTGAGCAGTTCTTC